The 11 T cell receptor beta chains below all came from one sample that was sequenced in a study of persistence of HIV-infected CD4 T cells. This was the immunoSEQ version 4 assay in survey mode. The protocol was immunoSEQ multiplex PCR, while the TCRdb copy is restricted to in-frame clones and leaves out a portion. The sample carries over 40,000 clones, approximately 80% recorded once. The stimulus was an HIV-1 Gag 15-mer peptide pool, 0.9 to 1 ug/peptide/mL. CD40L/CD69 double-negative CD45RO-high memory CD4+ T cells were collected. The antigens for these receptors are not known. Sequenced here: CD4+ T cells sorted from PBMCs after roughly 20-hour stimulation, sampled from a patient who received antiretroviral therapy. These receptors were obtained from an adult man with HIV who was CMV-seropositive.

This clone was seen a single time. This rearrangement joins TRBV7-9 to TRBJ1-1; TRBD1 aligns across 8 bases. Germline V gives CDR1 SEHNR, CDR2 FQNEAQ (reference sequence). This CDR3 has 14 amino acids. Losses at the gene ends were 6 bases for V and 4 bases for J; bases not matched to a gene: 7. The CDR3 here is CASSHRQGSTEAFF. CDR3 bases: TGTGCCAGCAGTCATAGACAGGGGTCCACTGAAGCTTTCTTT.

The J gene is TRBJ2-1, the V gene TRBV4-2; TRBD2 matches 11 bases. Germline CDR1 is LGHNA and CDR2 is YNFKEQ. Germline trimming cut 0 bases from V and 1 base from J; bases unmatched to any gene: 5. The CDR3 covers 18 residues. The CDR3 region is CASSQEGTSGISYNEQFF. The DNA of the CDR3 is TGTGCCAGCAGCCAAGAGGGGACTAGCGGAATTTCCTACAATGAGCAGTTCTTC.

V is TRBV10-3 and J is TRBJ1-2; D gene unclear. From germline, CDR1 is ENHRY and CDR2 SYGVKD. Trimming removed 8 bases at V and 6 bases at J, with 13 bases between. This CDR3 region has 12 residues. CDR3 sequence: CAIPTGNDGYTF. CDR3 nucleotides: TGTGCCATCCCTACGGGAAACGATGGCTACACCTTC.

The rearrangement joins TRBV19 to TRBJ1-2, with unresolved D. In germline, CDR1 is LNHDA, CDR2 SQIVND (reference sequence). Trimming cost V 6 bases and J 1 base, with 12 bases left between them. This CDR3 has 14 amino acids. CDR3 DNA: TGTGCCAGTAGACCTCCGGGTTTTAACTATGGCTACACCTTC. Residues: CASRPPGFNYGYTF.

This sequence joins TRBV4-3 and TRBJ1-2; D is perhaps TRBD1 (5 bases). There are 16 residues in the CDR3. CDR1 and CDR2 from the germline V gene are LGHNA and YSLEER. Trimming cost V 3 bases and J 4 bases, with 18 bases left between them. CDR3 in amino acids: CASSHWGSQVAYGYTF. DNA of the CDR3: TGCGCCAGCAGCCACTGGGGATCACAGGTGGCCTATGGCTACACCTTC.

The V call is TRBV4-3, the J call TRBJ2-2, with D perhaps matching TRBD1 (6 bases). The germline V gene encodes CDR1 LGHNA and CDR2 YSLEER. The CDR3 extends over 16 amino acids. The V end was cut by 1 base, the J end by 5 bases, with 14 bases between. The CDR3 sequence is CASSQGTGSGTGELFF. CDR3 DNA: TGCGCCAGCAGCCAAGGCACAGGGTCAGGGACCGGGGAGCTGTTTTTT.

This rearrangement joins TRBV7-2 to TRBJ2-7; 10 bases are a match to TRBD2. The junction had 14 bases not matched to a gene; V was cut back by 2 bases and J by 7 bases. The CDR3 consists of 17 residues. The germline V gene has CDR1 SGHTA and CDR2 FQGNSA. The DNA for the CDR3 is TGTGCCAGCAGCTTAACCGCTTTTATAGCGGGAGGAGGGGAGCAGTACTTC. Encoded protein: CASSLTAFIAGGGEQYF.

The chain recombines TRBV3-1 (or the pseudogene TRBV3-2) with TRBJ1-2, with 9 bases identical to TRBD1. V gave up 1 base and J gave up 8 bases; unmatched junction bases: 11. The CDR3 consists of 16 residues. From germline, CDR1 is LGHDT and CDR2 YNNKEL (reference sequence). Here the CDR3 reads CASSQAGQGFSYGYTF. The CDR3 DNA sequence: TGTGCCAGCAGCCAAGCGGGACAGGGTTTTTCGTACGGCTACACCTTC.

The table lists this clone with a few counts. The rearrangement links TRBV3-1 (or the pseudogene TRBV3-2) to TRBJ1-3; 8 bases fit TRBD1. Germline V gives CDR1 LGHDT, CDR2 YNNKEL (reference sequence). This CDR3 has 15 amino acids. The V gene end was trimmed by 3 bases and the J gene end by 4 bases; junction bases not matched to a gene: 5. The CDR3 protein is CASSQGQEEGNTIYF. CDR3 coding DNA: TGTGCCAGCAGCCAGGGACAGGAAGAGGGAAACACCATATATTTT.

CDR3 sequence: CAWSKEYRRYF. Written as DNA, the CDR3 is TGTGCCTGGAGTAAAGAGTACCGTCGGTACTTC. This sequence joins TRBV30 and TRBJ2-7; D unresolved. Trimming took off 2 bases at V and 12 bases at J, with 14 bases between the two ends. The CDR3 loop spans 11 amino acids. The germline V gene encodes CDR1 GTSNPN and CDR2 SVGIG (reference sequence).

The genes are TRBV5-6 and TRBJ1-4; 9 positions agree with TRBD1. This CDR3 region has 17 residues. The V and J ends lost 3 bases and 2 bases, in that order; junction bases with no gene match: 8. Germline assignment: CDR1 SGHDT and CDR2 YYEEEE. The CDR3 region has the DNA TGTGCCAGCAGCTCACCGACAGGGGGAATGACTAATGAAAAACTGTTTTTT. This gives the protein CASSSPTGGMTNEKLFF.